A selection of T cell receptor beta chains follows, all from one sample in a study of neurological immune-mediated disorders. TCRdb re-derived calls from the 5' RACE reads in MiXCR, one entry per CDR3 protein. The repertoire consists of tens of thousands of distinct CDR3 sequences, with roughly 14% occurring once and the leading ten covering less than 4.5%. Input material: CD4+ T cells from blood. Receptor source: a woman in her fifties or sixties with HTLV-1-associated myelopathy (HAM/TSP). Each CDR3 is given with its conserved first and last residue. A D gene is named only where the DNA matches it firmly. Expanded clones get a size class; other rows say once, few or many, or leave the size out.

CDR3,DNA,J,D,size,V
CSARDFGGTEAFF,TGCAGTGCTAGAGATTTTGGAGGCACTGAAGCTTTCTTT,TRBJ1-1,NA,many,TRBV20-1
CASSLGVAVSTDTQYF,TGTGCCAGCAGCTTGGGGGTAGCGGTTAGCACAGATACGCAGTATTTT,TRBJ2-3,NA,many,TRBV5-6
CASSRDWQETQYF,TGTGCCAGCAGCAGGGACTGGCAAGAGACCCAGTACTTC,TRBJ2-5,NA,many,TRBV7-2
CSAGRLSGGAPSSYEQYF,TGCAGTGCCGGGCGTCTTAGCGGGGGGGCTCCGAGCTCCTACGAGCAGTACTTC,TRBJ2-7,TRBD2,many,TRBV20-1
CASSRGDLNTGELFF,TGCGCCAGCAGCCGGGGGGACCTAAACACCGGGGAGCTGTTTTTT,TRBJ2-2,TRBD2,medium-sized,TRBV5-1
CASRTGTGYTDTQYF,TGTGCCAGCAGAACCGGGACAGGGTACACAGATACGCAGTATTTT,TRBJ2-3,TRBD1,NA,TRBV5-8
CASRSPGQWNEQFF,TGTGCCAGCAGAAGCCCGGGACAGTGGAATGAGCAGTTCTTC,TRBJ2-1,TRBD1,many,TRBV2
CSASNEAVRRGRWETQYF,TGCAGTGCTAGCAATGAAGCGGTGCGGAGGGGGCGATGGGAGACCCAGTACTTC,TRBJ2-5,NA,many,TRBV20-1
CASSQGTGGRYGYTF,TGCGCCAGCAGCCAAGGGACAGGGGGCCGCTATGGCTACACCTTC,TRBJ1-2,TRBD1,many,TRBV4-1
CAISGANRVGTGELFF,TGTGCCATCAGTGGAGCGAACAGGGTGGGCACCGGGGAGCTGTTTTTT,TRBJ2-2,NA,many,TRBV10-3
CSARDDGRSPQETQYF,TGCAGTGCTAGAGATGATGGCAGATCCCCCCAAGAGACCCAGTACTTC,TRBJ2-5,NA,many,TRBV20-1
CASSLTRDNEQFF,TGTGCCAGCAGCTTAACAAGGGACAATGAGCAGTTCTTC,TRBJ2-1,NA,few,TRBV7-3
CASSLPTGTGNEQFF,TGCGCCAGCAGCTTGCCGACAGGTACGGGCAATGAGCAGTTCTTC,TRBJ2-1,NA,many,TRBV5-1
CSALPGLANYNEQFF,TGCAGTGCTCTCCCGGGACTAGCAAACTACAATGAGCAGTTCTTC,TRBJ2-1,TRBD2,many,TRBV20-1
CASSLQGEFEQYF,TGTGCCAGCAGTTTGCAGGGCGAGTTTGAGCAGTACTTC,TRBJ2-7,NA,NA,TRBV28
CAWSVQGHQPQHF,TGTGCCTGGAGTGTACAGGGGCATCAGCCCCAGCATTTT,TRBJ1-5,TRBD1,NA,TRBV30
CASRQGENSPLHF,TGTGCCAGCCGTCAGGGGGAGAATTCACCCCTCCACTTT,TRBJ1-6,TRBD1,many,TRBV12-3/TRBV12-4
CASSPTVTPYEQYF,TGTGCCAGCTCACCGACAGTAACCCCCTACGAGCAGTACTTC,TRBJ2-7,NA,many,TRBV18
CSASAGGSYNEQFF,TGCAGTGCTAGTGCGGGGGGATCCTACAATGAGCAGTTCTTC,TRBJ2-1,TRBD2,many,TRBV20-1
CASSLSQLLGPANYGYTF,TGTGCCAGCTCGCTCTCCCAGTTGCTCGGGCCGGCTAACTATGGCTACACCTTC,TRBJ1-2,NA,many,TRBV18
CAWSVTGGTYNEQFF,TGTGCCTGGAGTGTTACAGGAGGGACCTACAATGAGCAGTTCTTC,TRBJ2-1,NA,many,TRBV30
CSARDKTTEAFF,TGCAGTGCTAGAGACAAGACAACTGAAGCTTTCTTT,TRBJ1-1,NA,many,TRBV20-1
CSARDSDTGELFF,TGCAGTGCTAGGGACAGTGACACCGGGGAGCTGTTTTTT,TRBJ2-2,NA,many,TRBV20-1
CASSVRGTTDTQYF,TGCGCCAGCAGTGTACGAGGGACCACAGATACGCAGTATTTT,TRBJ2-3,NA,many,TRBV10-1
CASSSYSYEQYF,TGCGCCAGCAGCTCGTATTCCTACGAGCAGTACTTC,TRBJ2-7,NA,many,TRBV4-1
CASSPRGGATYEQYF,TGTGCCAGCAGCCCCCGCGGAGGGGCCACCTACGAGCAGTACTTC,TRBJ2-7,NA,many,TRBV7-6
CAWSVRGGTVNYGYTF,TGTGCCTGGAGTGTACGGGGTGGGACAGTTAACTATGGCTACACCTTC,TRBJ1-2,TRBD1,many,TRBV30
CSARDLYRGGTEAFF,TGCAGTGCTAGAGATCTCTATAGGGGCGGCACTGAAGCTTTCTTT,TRBJ1-1,NA,many,TRBV20-1
CASSPPGWLKYNEQFF,TGTGCCAGCTCACCACCCGGGTGGTTAAAGTATAATGAGCAGTTCTTC,TRBJ2-1,NA,many,TRBV18
CASSPGYGNSPLHF,TGTGCCAGCAGCCCAGGGTATGGTAATTCACCCCTCCACTTT,TRBJ1-6,NA,NA,TRBV27